This T cell receptor beta chain was captured in a study of T-cell memory formation after mild COVID-19. Study-level information: TCR clusters were mostly donor specific. Study findings and constraints: Mostly located in CM and EM were contracting CD4+ clones, with contracting CD8+ clones located in EMRA. Clones that got smaller from day 15 to 85 had even CD4/CD8, while clones growing later tipped toward CD4+. Researchers could not confirm that second-wave clones peaking on day 37 targeted SARS-CoV-2.

CDR1 is GTSNPN and CDR2 is SVGIG in the germline V gene (reference sequence). V was clipped by 1 base and J by 4 bases, with 16 bases between them. The CDR3 covers 15 residues. One entry per CDR3 protein results from TCRdb running MiXCR on the 5' RACE reads. The table includes hundreds of thousands of distinct CDR3 sequences, approximately 29% detected once. Remarks on this clonotype: Its antigen is still unknown.

This clonotype was sampled from an adult woman who had mild COVID-19 (a few samples of this study predate the infection). Cell type and time point are not known. The chain carries TRBV30 and TRBJ1-1; tentative D call: TRBD1 (6 bases). Sequenced: PBMCs or a T cell subset sorted from them (not recorded which). The CDR3 protein is CAWSEGTRRGTEAFF. The CDR3 region has the DNA TGTGCCTGGAGTGAGGGGACAAGGAGGGGCACTGAAGCTTTCTTT.